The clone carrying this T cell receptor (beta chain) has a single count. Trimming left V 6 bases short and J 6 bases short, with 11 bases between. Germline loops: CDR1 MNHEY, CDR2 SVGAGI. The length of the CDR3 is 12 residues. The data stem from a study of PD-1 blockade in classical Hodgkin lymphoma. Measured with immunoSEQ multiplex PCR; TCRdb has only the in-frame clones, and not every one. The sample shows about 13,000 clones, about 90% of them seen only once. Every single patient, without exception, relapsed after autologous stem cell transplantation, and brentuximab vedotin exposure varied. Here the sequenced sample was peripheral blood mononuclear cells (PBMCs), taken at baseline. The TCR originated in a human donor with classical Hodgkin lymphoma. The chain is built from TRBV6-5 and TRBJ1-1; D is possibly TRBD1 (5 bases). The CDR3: CASRGTGSEAFF. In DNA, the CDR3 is TGTGCCAGCAGGGGCACAGGTTCTGAAGCTTTCTTT.